This T cell receptor beta chain was identified in a study of T-cell reconstitution after alpha-beta-depleted transplantation in children. The V gene's germline CDR1 is DFQATT and CDR2 SNEGSKA (reference sequence). Trimming took off 5 bases at V and 0 bases at J, with 23 bases between the two ends. The length of the CDR3 is 18 residues. Preparation of the TCRbeta library was carried out with unique molecular identifiers. TCRdb passed the PCR reads through MiXCR, listing each CDR3 protein once. The repertoire has about 980,000 distinct CDR3 sequences, about 29% of them found once; the top ten carry more than 25%.

This sequence was found in a boy less than two years old who had a stem cell transplant for SCID, so the T cells may come from the graft donor. The chain joins TRBV20-1 to TRBJ2-1; D not certain. Material: PBMCs, mostly from graft donor cells, obtained 360 days after TCRalphabeta/CD19-depleted stem cell transplant. Here the CDR3 reads CSALRPLSDPSSYNEQFF. The CDR3 coding sequence is TGCAGTGCTCTCCGACCCCTATCCGATCCTAGCTCCTACAATGAGCAGTTCTTC.